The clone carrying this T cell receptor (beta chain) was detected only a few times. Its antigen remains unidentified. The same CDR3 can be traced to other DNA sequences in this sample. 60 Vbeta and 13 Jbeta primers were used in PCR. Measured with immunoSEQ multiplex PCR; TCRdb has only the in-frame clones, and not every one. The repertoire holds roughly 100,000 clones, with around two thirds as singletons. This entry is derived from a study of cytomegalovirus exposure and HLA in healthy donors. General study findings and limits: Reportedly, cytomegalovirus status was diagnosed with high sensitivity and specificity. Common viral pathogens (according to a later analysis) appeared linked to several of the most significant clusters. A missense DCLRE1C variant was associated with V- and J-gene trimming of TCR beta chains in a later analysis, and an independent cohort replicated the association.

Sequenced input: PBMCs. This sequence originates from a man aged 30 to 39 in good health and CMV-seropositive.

The CDR3 nucleotides read TGCAGTGCCCCGACAGGGTTGGGCTACACCTTC. Its translation: CSAPTGLGYTF. This chain connects TRBV20-1 to TRBJ1-2; 7 positions agree with TRBD1. Germline CDR1 is DFQATT and CDR2 is SNEGSKA (reference sequence). This CDR3 comprises 11 residues. The V segment lost 6 bases and the J segment 8 bases; nucleotides outside the gene matches: 6.